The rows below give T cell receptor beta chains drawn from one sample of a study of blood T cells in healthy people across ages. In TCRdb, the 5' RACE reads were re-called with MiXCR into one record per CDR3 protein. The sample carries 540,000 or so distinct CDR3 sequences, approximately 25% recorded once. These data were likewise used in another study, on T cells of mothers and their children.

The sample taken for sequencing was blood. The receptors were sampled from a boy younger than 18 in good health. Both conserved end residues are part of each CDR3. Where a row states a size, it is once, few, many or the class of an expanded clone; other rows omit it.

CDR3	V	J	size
CASTGNGEAFF	TRBV28	TRBJ1-1	few
CSANTWDSQNEQFF	TRBV20-1	TRBJ2-1	NA
CASSLREGTEAFF	TRBV6-5	TRBJ1-1	NA
CSARDPDSVYGYTF	TRBV20-1	TRBJ1-2	NA
CASTRAGGLDTQYF	TRBV6-2/TRBV6-3	TRBJ2-3	NA
CVSSLSRNQPQHF	TRBV5-5	TRBJ1-5	NA
CSARGGASYNEQFF	TRBV20-1	TRBJ2-1	NA
CASSRPGYGYTF	TRBV14	TRBJ1-2	few
CASSLRDRGPSETQYF	TRBV5-1	TRBJ2-5	few
CSAIGGNTEAFF	TRBV20-1	TRBJ1-1	NA
CATSDPRTGGFGYTF	TRBV24-1	TRBJ1-2	NA
CASSQRAGGGRQFF	TRBV9	TRBJ2-1	NA
CAISGGTGAYEQYF	TRBV10-3	TRBJ2-7	NA
CASSLSTGTDTQYF	TRBV27	TRBJ2-3	NA
CASSHREGKPGELFF	TRBV12-3/TRBV12-4	TRBJ2-2	NA
CASSESYTDTQYF	TRBV6-4	TRBJ2-3	few
CASSPTGGDSPLHF	TRBV18	TRBJ1-6	few
CASSAAVAKNIQYF	TRBV7-2	TRBJ2-4	few
CASSLRRTAPDTYEQYF	TRBV7-8	NA	few
CASSPAGEAKNIQYF	TRBV7-2	TRBJ2-4	few